The next 14 T cell receptor beta chains were all read from a single sample in a study of CD8+ T cells in alopecia areata. Described treatment: oral pan-JAK inhibitor, 5-10 mg twice daily. Following extraction, RNA underwent reverse transcription to cDNA, which served as the sequencing template. Libraries were prepared by immunoSEQ multiplex PCR; TCRdb keeps only in-frame clonotypes and omits some of them. The sample lists about 210,000 clones; roughly 56% were seen once. Source: CD4+ T cells sorted from blood, taken at week 4, from a patient treated with tofacitinib. These receptor sequences come from a human donor with alopecia areata.

V usage is TRBV6-1 and J usage is TRBJ1-1; tentatively, D is TRBD1 (6 bases). Trimming cost V 4 bases and J 0 bases, with 12 bases left between them. Germline V lookup: CDR1 MNHNS, CDR2 SASEGT. The CDR3 sequence is 15 residues long. The CDR3 sequence: CASSVGNRVNTEAFF. Written as DNA, the CDR3 is TGTGCCAGCAGTGTGGGTAACAGGGTGAACACTGAAGCTTTCTTT.

The chain is built from TRBV5-6 and TRBJ2-1; no clear D. Germline V gene sequence: CDR1 SGHDT, CDR2 YYEEEE. Trimming pared 4 bases from V and 4 bases from J, leaving 6 bases between. This CDR3 region has 12 residues. CDR3 sequence: CASSPQYNEQFF. The CDR3 DNA reads TGTGCCAGCAGCCCCCAGTACAATGAGCAGTTCTTC. The variable domain in full, with the rest retrieved from reference TRBV5-6 and TRBJ2-1, is DAGVTQSPTHLIKTRGQQVTLRCSPKSGHDTVSWYQQALGQGPQFIFQYYEEEERQRGNFPDRFSGHQFPNYSSELNVNALLLGDSALYLCASSPQYNEQFFGPGTRLTVL.

On this clone itself: A much bigger clone sits one base away, suggesting this may be a read error. The chain joins TRBV27 to TRBJ2-6, with D unresolved. In germline, CDR1 is MNHEY, CDR2 SMNVEV (reference sequence). Trimming shortened V by 7 bases and J by 0 bases, and 4 bases separated the two germline ends. This CDR3 spans 13 amino acids. CDR3 in amino acids: CASKSSGANVLTF. CDR3 bases: TGTGCCAGCAAGAGCTCTGGGGCCAACGTCCTGACTTTC. Based on the CDR3 plus reference TRBV27 and TRBJ2-6, the full variable domain is EAQVTQNPRYLITVTGKKLTVTCSQNMNHEYMSWYRQDPGLGLRQIYYSMNVEVTDKGDVPEGYKVSRKEKRNFPLILESPSPNQTSLYFCASKSSGANVLTFGAGSRLTVL.

The CDR3 DNA is TGCGCCAGCAGCCAAGATGAGGCCTACGAGCAGTACTTC. As protein: CASSQDEAYEQYF. This rearrangement joins TRBV4-3 to TRBJ2-7, with D hard to call. V lost 0 bases, J lost 2 bases, and 5 bases lay in between. This CDR3 is 13 amino acids long. Germline V CDR1 and CDR2: LGHNA, YSLEER.

This clone has only one observation. The chain couples TRBV11-2 to TRBJ2-2; possible D gene TRBD2, 5 bases. The length of the CDR3 is 14 residues. The germline gives CDR1 SGHAT, CDR2 FQNNGV. V dropped 5 bases and J dropped 6 bases, with 13 bases sitting between them. The CDR3 loop reads CASSGRTAAGELFF. Written as DNA, the CDR3 is TGTGCCAGCAGCGGACGGACTGCTGCCGGGGAGCTGTTTTTT.

This rearrangement joins TRBV29-1 to TRBJ2-3, with D perhaps being TRBD1 or TRBD2 (5 bases each). The CDR3 totals 13 residues. In germline, CDR1 is SQVTM, CDR2 ANQGSEA. Trimming cost V 8 bases and J 1 base, with 13 bases left between them. This CDR3 reads CSTRDHGTDTQYF. The CDR3 region has the DNA TGCAGCACCCGGGACCACGGCACAGATACGCAGTATTTT.

This clone was detected only a few times. The rearrangement joins TRBV7-9 to TRBJ1-1; maybe TRBD1 (6 bases). V lost 0 bases and J lost 1, with 15 bases in between. CDR3 size: 17 residues. Germline V gene sequence: CDR1 SEHNR, CDR2 FQNEAQ (reference sequence). CDR3 nucleotide sequence: TGTGCCAGCAGCTTAGCACAGGGTTTGGGGAAGAACACTGAAGCTTTCTTT. It codes for CASSLAQGLGKNTEAFF.

This clone turned up a few times. V is TRBV15 and J is TRBJ2-7; tentative D call: TRBD1 (6 bases). The V end lost 1 base, the J end lost 2 bases, and 9 bases lay between the germline ends. Germline CDR1 is LNHNV and CDR2 is YYDKDF (reference sequence). There are 14 residues in the CDR3. The CDR3 DNA reads TGTGCCACCAGCAGAGGACAGGAACCCTACGAGCAGTACTTC. This gives the protein CATSRGQEPYEQYF. Full variable domain (remainder filled in from reference TRBV15 and TRBJ2-7): DAMVIQNPRYQVTQFGKPVTLSCSQTLNHNVMYWYQQKSSQAPKLLFHYYDKDFNNEADTPDNFQSRRPNTSFCFLDIRSPGLGDTAMYLCATSRGQEPYEQYFGPGTRLTVT.

The chain recombines TRBV18 with TRBJ1-1; the match to TRBD1 covers 7 bases. Trimming cost V 3 bases and J 6 bases; bases outside gene matches: 4. The CDR3 has 13 amino acids. Germline V gene data show CDR1 as KGHSH and CDR2 as LQKENI. The CDR3 sequence is CASSPRQGAEAFF. For the CDR3, the DNA is TGTGCCAGCTCACCCCGACAGGGCGCTGAAGCTTTCTTT.

This clone was picked up a small number of times. The V call is TRBV4-3, the J call TRBJ2-7, with D possibly TRBD2 on 5 matching bases. The CDR3 runs to 13 residues. Germline V gene lookup returns CDR1 LGHNA and CDR2 YSLEER. V lost 0 bases, J lost 6 bases, and 9 bases lay in between. The CDR3 sequence: CASSQDHSGEQYF. The CDR3 nucleotides are TGCGCCAGCAGCCAAGATCACAGCGGCGAGCAGTACTTC.

The chain has TRBV4-2 and TRBJ2-1, with TRBD2 matching 10 bases. Germline V gene data show CDR1 as LGHNA and CDR2 as YNFKEQ. The junction had 3 bases not matched to a gene; V was cut back by 2 bases and J by 5 bases. There are 15 residues in the CDR3. CDR3 sequence: CASSQRGTSDNEQFF. In nucleotides, the CDR3 is TGTGCCAGCAGCCAACGAGGGACTAGCGACAATGAGCAGTTCTTC.

Notes on this clone: Within the sample, other DNA sequences also encode this same CDR3. For the CDR3, the DNA is TGCGCCAGCAGCTCCGACTACGAGCAGTACTTC. This encodes CASSSDYEQYF. J is TRBJ2-7 and V is TRBV5-1; D ambiguous. There are 11 residues in the CDR3. Germline V gene data show CDR1 as SGHRS and CDR2 as YFSETQ. Trimming took off 3 bases at V and 3 bases at J, with 4 bases between the two ends.

This clone occurred a few times. The genes are TRBV7-8 and TRBJ2-2; TRBD2 aligns across 8 bases. V dropped 1 base and J dropped 8; count of bases not matched to a gene: 21. Germline assignment: CDR1 SGHVS and CDR2 FQNEAQ. The CDR3 is 20 amino acids. CDR3 protein: CASSLVRTLLGLGDRGELFF. The CDR3, as DNA: TGTGCCAGCAGCTTAGTCCGCACGCTATTGGGACTAGGGGATAGGGGGGAGCTGTTTTTT.

V gene TRBV5-6 combines with J gene TRBJ2-3; perhaps TRBD1 as D (6 bases). Germline V CDR1 and CDR2: SGHDT, YYEEEE. Between the trimmed V and J ends, which lost 0 bases and 4 bases, there was a span of 12 bases. The CDR3 consists of 15 residues. CDR3 in amino acids: CASSLVDSPADTQYF. CDR3 bases: TGTGCCAGCAGCTTGGTGGACAGCCCGGCAGATACGCAGTATTTT.